A single sample gave rise to the 20 T cell receptor beta chains below, sequenced in a study of cytomegalovirus exposure and HLA in healthy donors. A multiplex PCR was run with 60 Vbeta primers and 13 Jbeta primers. Method: immunoSEQ multiplex PCR; TCRdb's copy keeps in-frame clones and lacks some. The table lists around 150,000 clones, 80% to 85% of them singletons. What was sequenced was PBMCs. The source is a man aged 45-65 years in good health and CMV-seropositive.

A few counts support this clone. The chain is built from TRBV29-1 and TRBJ2-7; TRBD1 is a possible D gene (6 bases). CDR3 length: 13 amino acids. Per the germline V gene, CDR1 is SQVTM and CDR2 is ANQGSEA. V was pared by 6 bases and J by 3 bases, with 15 bases between. DNA of the CDR3: TGCAGCGTCGGCCCTACAGGGAACTACGAGCAGTACTTC. Translated, it gives CSVGPTGNYEQYF.

V is TRBV11-2 and J is TRBJ2-1; 7 bases map to TRBD1. The CDR3 loop spans 13 amino acids. The germline V gene has CDR1 SGHAT and CDR2 FQNNGV. J lost 4 bases, V lost 5 bases, and 2 bases had no gene match. CDR3 in DNA: TGTGCCAGCAGCAGGGACAGATACAATGAGCAGTTCTTC. Translating gives CASSRDRYNEQFF.

The V gene is TRBV15, the J gene TRBJ2-3; D is possibly TRBD2 (5 bases). The V gene lost 7 bases and the J gene lost 1 base, with 15 bases spanning the gap. The CDR3 loop spans 15 amino acids. CDR1 and CDR2 from the germline V gene are LNHNV and YYDKDF (reference sequence). The CDR3 bases are TGTGCCACCAACCCCCTGAGCGGCGGCACAGATACGCAGTATTTT. Translation gives CATNPLSGGTDTQYF.

The chain combines TRBV5-4 with TRBJ2-5, with TRBD2 as a possible D gene (6 bases). The V end was cut by 2 bases, the J end by 4 bases, with 15 bases between. CDR3 length: 15 residues. CDR1 is SGHNT and CDR2 is YYREEE in the germline V gene (reference sequence). This chain's CDR3 is CASSFLREYGETQYF. DNA of the CDR3: TGTGCCAGCAGCTTTTTGCGGGAATACGGAGAGACCCAGTACTTC.

The chain carries TRBV27 and TRBJ2-2, with TRBD2 matching over 12 bases. Germline CDR1 is MNHEY and CDR2 is SMNVEV (reference sequence). The CDR3 is 17 residues long. Losses at the gene ends were 0 bases for V and 6 bases for J; bases not matched to a gene: 5. The DNA for the CDR3 is TGTGCCAGCAGTTTATCTCGACTAGCGGGAGTTTCCGGGGAGCTGTTTTTT. Protein sequence: CASSLSRLAGVSGELFF.

Details on this clone: A junction boundary mismatches the germline segment, possibly from a read error. The CDR3 nucleotides read TGTGCCATCAGTGAGTATAGGAACAGGGTGAAGACTGAAGCTTTCTTT. Encoded protein: CAISEYRNRVKTEAFF. The chain has TRBV10-3 and TRBJ1-1, with D possibly being TRBD1 (6 bases). Looked up from germline, CDR1 is ENHRY and CDR2 is SYGVKD. This CDR3 comprises 16 residues.

DNA for the CDR3: TGTGCCAGCTCAACCTCGGGACAGGGAATAGATACGCAGTATTTT. It specifies CASSTSGQGIDTQYF. The chain is built from TRBV5-5 and TRBJ2-3; 9 bases match TRBD1. CDR3 length: 15 amino acids. V lost 7 bases to trimming and J lost 5 bases; unmatched junction nucleotides: 11. Germline V lookup: CDR1 SGHKS, CDR2 YYEKEE (reference sequence). Filled out from reference TRBV5-5 and TRBJ2-3, the complete variable domain reads DAGVTQSPTHLIKTRGQQVTLRCSPISGHKSVSWYQQVLGQGPQFIFQYYEKEERGRGNFPDRFSARQFPNYSSELNVNALLLGDSALYLCASSTSGQGIDTQYFGPGTRLTVL.

The V and J genes are TRBV5-5 and TRBJ2-1; TRBD2 matches 11 bases. V was clipped by 2 bases and J by 4 bases; unmatched bases: 5. The CDR3 length is 16 residues. Germline loops: CDR1 SGHKS, CDR2 YYEKEE (reference sequence). As DNA, the CDR3 is TGTGCCAGCAGCTTCGGCTCTAGCGGGGGGTACAATGAGCAGTTCTTC. It codes for CASSFGSSGGYNEQFF. The variable domain in full, with the rest retrieved from reference TRBV5-5 and TRBJ2-1, is DAGVTQSPTHLIKTRGQQVTLRCSPISGHKSVSWYQQVLGQGPQFIFQYYEKEERGRGNFPDRFSARQFPNYSSELNVNALLLGDSALYLCASSFGSSGGYNEQFFGPGTRLTVL.

The CDR3 reads CASSKTDRADEAFF. DNA of the CDR3: TGCGCCAGCAGCAAAACGGACAGGGCTGATGAAGCTTTCTTT. V usage is TRBV5-1 and J usage is TRBJ1-1; TRBD1 matches 8 bases. The CDR3 spans 14 residues. V was clipped by 4 bases and J by 7 bases; unmatched bases: 9. The germline V gene encodes CDR1 SGHRS and CDR2 YFSETQ.

The V and J genes are TRBV7-8 and TRBJ1-2; 8 nucleotides line up with TRBD1. After removal of 3 bases from V and 6 bases from J, the junction contained 6 bases not matched to a gene. CDR3 length equals 14 residues. Germline V gene lookup returns CDR1 SGHVS and CDR2 FQNEAQ. The CDR3: CASSLTGEGDGYTF. The CDR3 region has the DNA TGTGCCAGCAGCTTGACAGGGGAAGGGGATGGCTACACCTTC.

V gene TRBV5-1 combines with J gene TRBJ1-1; the D gene is possibly TRBD1 (6 bases). Germline CDR1 reads SGHRS; CDR2 reads YFSETQ. The CDR3 is 15 amino acids. V gave up 3 bases and J gave up 0 bases, with 12 bases separating them. As DNA, the CDR3 is TGCGCCAGCAGCTCCCGGGAGGGGGTGAACACTGAAGCTTTCTTT. The encoded protein is CASSSREGVNTEAFF.

The chain links TRBV5-5 to TRBJ2-1, with 8 bases aligning to TRBD2. Germline V gene sequence: CDR1 SGHKS, CDR2 YYEKEE (reference sequence). With 5 bases clipped from V and 6 bases from J, the junction kept 13 bases outside the gene matches. The CDR3 length is 16 residues. The CDR3 loop is CASRGYSGNGANEQFF. The CDR3 coding sequence is TGTGCCAGCAGGGGCTATAGCGGGAATGGGGCCAATGAGCAGTTCTTC.

The chain employs TRBV4-1 and TRBJ2-4; D might be TRBD2 (6 bases). Germline-derived CDR1 and CDR2 are MGHRA and YSYEKL. This CDR3 spans 18 amino acids. Trimming took 5 bases from V and 0 from J, leaving 20 bases between them. Written as DNA, the CDR3 is TGCGCCAGCAGCGACCAAGGGACTGCCATCCTAGCCAAAAACATTCAGTACTTC. This encodes CASSDQGTAILAKNIQYF.

The chain carries TRBV4-1 and TRBJ2-3, with 10 bases lining up with TRBD1. V shed 0 bases and J 2 bases; nucleotides not matched to a gene: 2. The CDR3 is 16 residues long. Germline CDR1 reads MGHRA; CDR2 reads YSYEKL. CDR3 amino acids: CASSQEDRGFTDTQYF. The CDR3 region has the DNA TGCGCCAGCAGCCAAGAGGACAGGGGGTTCACAGATACGCAGTATTTT.

This clone was detected a few times. Mismatch with germline at one junction end may stem from a read error. This chain links TRBV5-6 with TRBJ2-7, with TRBD1 identical over 8 bases. The CDR3 runs 14 residues. Germline CDR1 reads SGHDT; CDR2 reads YYEEEE. The CDR3 region has the DNA TGTGCCAGCAGCTTGGGGCAGGGGGCCCGCGCCGGGGTATTC. Protein sequence: CASSLGQGARAGVF.

V is TRBV6-4 and J is TRBJ2-2; 7 nucleotides match TRBD2. In germline, CDR1 is MRHNA, CDR2 SNTAGT. This CDR3 comprises 16 residues. J lost 7 bases, V lost 0 bases, and 8 bases had no gene match. CDR3 in DNA: TGTGCCAGCAGTGACTCCGAAGCGGGGCCAGGCGGGGAGCTGTTTTTT. Translated: CASSDSEAGPGGELFF.

The chain joins TRBV15 to TRBJ2-7, with 9 nucleotides matching TRBD2. The germline V gene encodes CDR1 LNHNV and CDR2 YYDKDF (reference sequence). The CDR3 is 21 residues long. The V and J ends lost 5 bases and 1 base, in that order; junction bases with no gene match: 24. Here the CDR3 DNA reads TGTGCCACCAGCGGACCCCTCACCCTGGGACTAGCCTTAGAGTTATCCTACGAGCAGTACTTC. Protein product: CATSGPLTLGLALELSYEQYF.

The genes are TRBV9 and TRBJ2-5, with TRBD2 identical over 14 bases. There are 20 residues in the CDR3. V dropped 3 bases and J dropped 1; count of bases not matched to a gene: 14. CDR1 and CDR2 from the germline V gene are SGDLS and YYNGEE. CDR3 sequence reads: CASSGGTSGGPPPVQETQYF. DNA for the CDR3: TGTGCCAGCAGCGGCGGGACTAGCGGGGGCCCGCCTCCAGTCCAAGAGACCCAGTACTTC.

This chain joins TRBV29-1 and TRBJ2-1, with 11 bases aligning to TRBD2. The CDR3 has 14 residues. CDR1 and CDR2 (germline): SQVTM, ANQGSEA. J lost 9 bases, V lost 6 bases, and 10 bases had no gene match. Here the CDR3 reads CSVASGLAGGEQFF. The DNA for the CDR3 is TGCAGCGTGGCCTCGGGGCTAGCGGGGGGTGAGCAGTTCTTC.

The chain couples TRBV7-2 to TRBJ1-6; TRBD1 matches at 7 bases. From germline, CDR1 is SGHTA and CDR2 FQGNSA. CDR3 size: 13 residues. The ends lost 8 bases at V and 6 bases at J; junction bases unmatched: 4. This CDR3 reads CASGGQSNSPLHF. In nucleotides, the CDR3 is TGTGCCAGCGGGGGACAGAGTAATTCACCCCTCCACTTT.